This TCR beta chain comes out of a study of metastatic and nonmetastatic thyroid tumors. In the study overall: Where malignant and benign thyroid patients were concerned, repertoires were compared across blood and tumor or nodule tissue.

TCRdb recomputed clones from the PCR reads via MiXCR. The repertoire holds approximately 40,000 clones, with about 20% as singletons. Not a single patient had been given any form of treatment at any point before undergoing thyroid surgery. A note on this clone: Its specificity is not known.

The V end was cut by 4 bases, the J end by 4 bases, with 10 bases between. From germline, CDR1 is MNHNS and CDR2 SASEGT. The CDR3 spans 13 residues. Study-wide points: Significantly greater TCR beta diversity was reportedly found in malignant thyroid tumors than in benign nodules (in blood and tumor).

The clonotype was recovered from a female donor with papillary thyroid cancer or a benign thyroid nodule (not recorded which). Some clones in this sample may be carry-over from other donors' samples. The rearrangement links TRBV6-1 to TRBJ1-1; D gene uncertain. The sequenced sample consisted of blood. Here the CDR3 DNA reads TGTGCCAGCAGTGTAAAGGACGCCACTGAAGCTTTCTTT. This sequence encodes CASSVKDATEAFF.